The 11 T cell receptor beta chains below all came from one sample that was sequenced in a study of breast tumors, draining lymph nodes, adjacent tissues. Breast cancer patients provided tissue from their axillary draining lymph nodes. In TCRdb, the multiplex PCR reads were re-called with MiXCR into one record per CDR3 protein. The profile shows over 150,000 distinct CDR3 sequences, 30% to 40% of them singletons. Material: axillary lymph node tissue. The receptors originated from a female donor with breast cancer. Some clones in this sample may be carry-over from other donors' samples.

The chain uses TRBV19 and TRBJ2-3, with D maybe TRBD2 (6 bases). The CDR3 is 15 residues long. The V gene lost 6 bases and the J gene lost 6 bases, with 19 bases spanning the gap. Germline assignment: CDR1 LNHDA and CDR2 SQIVND (reference sequence). The CDR3: CASSSGTQGGDTQYF. CDR3 nucleotide sequence: TGTGCCAGTAGCTCCGGGACCCAGGGAGGCGATACGCAGTATTTT.

In this sample, this clonotype turned up many times. The chain employs TRBV7-8 and TRBJ2-1; 10 positions match TRBD2. V was clipped by 2 bases and J by 12 bases; unmatched bases: 10. The CDR3 loop spans 15 amino acids. Germline values: CDR1 SGHVS, CDR2 FQNEAQ. The CDR3 DNA is TGTGCCAGCAGCTTAAGAGCGGGAGGGCCCAAAGGGCAGTTCTTC. Translating it yields CASSLRAGGPKGQFF.

V usage is TRBV6-5 and J usage is TRBJ2-5; possibly TRBD1 or TRBD2 for D (5 bases each). This CDR3 has 13 residues. Trimming took 8 bases from V and 0 from J, leaving 10 bases between them. Looked up from germline, CDR1 is MNHEY and CDR2 is SVGAGI. The CDR3 is CASRGRDQETQYF. The DNA of the CDR3 is TGTGCCAGCCGGGGCCGTGACCAAGAGACCCAGTACTTC.

The sample holds a few counts of this clonotype. The V call is TRBV6-4, the J call TRBJ1-1; tentative D call: TRBD1 (6 bases). This CDR3 region has 13 residues. Germline V gene sequence: CDR1 MRHNA, CDR2 SNTAGT. V was clipped by 6 bases and J by 4 bases, with 12 bases between them. CDR3 coding DNA: TGTGCCAGCAGCGCAGGGGTGGGCACTGAAGCTTTCTTT. This sequence encodes CASSAGVGTEAFF.

The sample holds one count of this clonotype. One end of the junction does not line up with germline, which may come from a read error. The J gene is TRBJ1-6, the V gene TRBV2, with TRBD1 matching over 7 bases. CDR1 is SNHLY, CDR2 FYNNEI, per germline. The CDR3 loop spans 13 amino acids. CDR3 nucleotides: TGTGCCAGCACAGGGGACAGTAATTCACCCCTCTACTTT. Translating it yields CASTGDSNSPLYF.

In this sample, this clonotype turned up a few times. CDR3 sequence: CASSYARAGGWRQPQHF. In nucleotides, the CDR3 is TGTGCCAGCAGTTACGCCCGGGCGGGGGGTTGGCGTCAGCCCCAGCATTTT. V gene TRBV6-1 combines with J gene TRBJ1-5; weak D call: TRBD1 (5 bases). The germline CDR1 and CDR2 sequences are MNHNS and SASEGT. The CDR3 spans 17 residues. Trimming pared 5 bases from V and 6 bases from J, leaving 23 bases between.

There are many counts of this clonotype. J is TRBJ1-3 and V is TRBV2, with D unclear. The CDR3 totals 13 residues. V lost 8 bases to trimming and J lost 0 bases, with 8 bases between them. Germline-derived CDR1 and CDR2 are SNHLY and FYNNEI. The CDR3 bases are TGTGCCAGCCTATTAAGCTCTGGAAACACCATATATTTT. This codes for CASLLSSGNTIYF. Looking up the rest from reference TRBV2 and TRBJ1-3 gives the full variable domain: EPEVTQTPSHQVTQMGQEVILRCVPISNHLYFYWYRQILGQKVEFLVSFYNNEISEKSEIFDDQFSVERPDGSNFTLKIRSTKLEDSAMYFCASLLSSGNTIYFGEGSWLTVV.

This clonotype was picked up many times. The chain uses TRBV12-3 or TRBV12-4 and TRBJ2-3; D may be TRBD2 (7 bases). The CDR3 sequence is 15 residues long. V lost 4 bases and J 1 base, leaving 12 bases between the germline ends. This chain's CDR3 is CASSYWGGGTDTQYF. As DNA, the CDR3 is TGTGCCAGCAGTTATTGGGGGGGCGGCACAGATACGCAGTATTTT.

This clonotype has more than one count but fewer than ten. A much larger clone differs by one base, so this may be a read error. V and J are TRBV20-1 and TRBJ2-5; D possibly corresponds to TRBD1 (5 bases). The CDR3 covers 17 residues. Germline CDR1 DFQATT, CDR2 SNEGSKA (reference sequence). The V end lost 3 bases, the J end lost 0 bases, and 20 bases lay between the germline ends. This CDR3 is CSASGARRRSYQETQYF. For the CDR3, the DNA is TGCAGTGCTAGTGGGGCTCGCCGCCGGTCGTACCAAGAGACCCAGTACTTC.

This clonotype was seen many times. The J gene is TRBJ1-6, the V gene TRBV10-3; 10 positions match TRBD1. After removal of 0 bases from V and 7 bases from J, the junction contained 6 bases not matched to a gene. The CDR3 has 17 amino acids. The germline CDR1 and CDR2 sequences are ENHRY and SYGVKD. CDR3 nucleotides: TGTGCCATCAGTGAGTCGGGCCCGGGACAGGGGAATTCACCCCTCCACTTT. Protein product: CAISESGPGQGNSPLHF.

A remark on this clonotype: The junction and the germline gene differ at one end; a read error may be behind it. This chain links TRBV2 with TRBJ1-1; D uncertain. The CDR3 sequence is 14 residues long. Germline-derived CDR1 and CDR2 are SNHLY and FYNNEI. CDR3 region: CAGRPVGLTIEAFF. Here the CDR3 DNA reads TGTGCCGGCAGACCCGTCGGACTGACGATTGAAGCTTTCTTT.